Presented here are 19 T cell receptor beta chains from one specimen sequenced in a study of cytomegalovirus exposure and HLA in healthy donors. The PCR had 60 Vbeta and 13 Jbeta primers. Using immunoSEQ multiplex PCR, the repertoire was profiled, and TCRdb retains in-frame clones only, with some absent. This sample lists some 200,000 clones; its ten largest clones have around 0.8%. The sequenced material came from PBMCs. The receptors were sampled from a woman under 30 in good health and CMV-seropositive.

The chain uses TRBV2 and TRBJ2-5, with 8 positions matching TRBD2. The J call is uncertain, as TRBJ2-7 better fits the DNA end. Germline V gene sequence: CDR1 SNHLY, CDR2 FYNNEI. The CDR3 extends over 14 amino acids. The CDR3 coding sequence is TGTGCCAGCACACTCCGGGGGGGCTCCTACGAGCAGTACTTC. Its protein is CASTLRGGSYEQYF.

The genes are TRBV5-4 and TRBJ1-2; 7 bases map to TRBD1. Germline V gene data show CDR1 as SGHNT and CDR2 as YYREEE (reference sequence). CDR3 length equals 18 residues. Trimming removed 4 bases from V and 4 bases from J; junction bases left unmatched: 19. CDR3: CASSPPFSGGRLSYGYTF. CDR3 DNA sequence: TGTGCCAGCAGCCCCCCATTTTCAGGGGGGAGGCTAAGCTATGGCTACACCTTC.

The rearrangement links TRBV6-1 to TRBJ1-3, with a weak D call TRBD1 (5 bases). Between the trimmed V and J ends, which lost 6 bases and 0 bases, there was a span of 12 bases. CDR3 length: 15 amino acids. Per germline, CDR1 MNHNS and CDR2 SASEGT. DNA of the CDR3: TGTGCCAGCAGCGTCGACAGAAGCTCTGGAAACACCATATATTTT. It encodes CASSVDRSSGNTIYF.

The genes are TRBV9 and TRBJ1-2; D is perhaps TRBD1 (5 bases). Germline V CDR1 and CDR2: SGDLS, YYNGEE. V was cut by 3 bases and J by 5 bases, with 23 bases left in between. The CDR3 is made up of 17 amino acids. The DNA of the CDR3 is TGTGCCAGCAGCGCAAACCAGGATTACCGGGGGAAGTATGGCTACACCTTC. It yields the protein CASSANQDYRGKYGYTF.

The chain has TRBV5-1 and TRBJ1-2, with TRBD1 as a possible D gene (5 bases). Between the trimmed V and J ends, which lost 4 bases and 12 bases, there was a span of 19 bases. In germline, CDR1 is SGHRS, CDR2 YFSETQ. The CDR3 length is 13 residues. The CDR3 DNA reads TGCGCCAGCAGCATCCAGGGTTGGGCGAGGAACACCTTC. Protein: CASSIQGWARNTF.

The J gene is TRBJ1-5, the V gene TRBV9; D unresolved. There are 14 residues in the CDR3. CDR1 SGDLS and CDR2 YYNGEE come from the germline V gene. V was clipped by 3 bases and J by 2 bases, with 9 bases between them. CDR3 in amino acids: CASSGGWGNQPQHF. CDR3 sequence (DNA): TGTGCCAGCAGCGGCGGGTGGGGCAATCAGCCCCAGCATTTT.

The gene calls are TRBV19 and TRBJ1-4; tentative D call: TRBD1 (5 bases). CDR1 and CDR2 from the germline V gene are LNHDA and SQIVND (reference sequence). The CDR3 totals 15 residues. V was trimmed by 3 bases and J by 8 bases, leaving 16 bases between them. This chain's CDR3 is CASSMWSGGEEKLFF. The CDR3 nucleotides read TGTGCCAGTAGTATGTGGTCGGGGGGAGAGGAAAAACTGTTTTTT.

The chain joins TRBV5-1 to TRBJ2-7, with 9 bases aligning to TRBD2. V lost 0 bases, J lost 2 bases, and 3 bases stayed unmatched. CDR1 and CDR2 (germline): SGHRS, YFSETQ. The CDR3 covers 15 residues. Here the CDR3 reads CASSLDGGGAYEQYF. In nucleotides, the CDR3 is TGCGCCAGCAGCTTGGATGGCGGGGGGGCCTACGAGCAGTACTTC.

The chain carries TRBV6-5 and TRBJ2-3; the D gene is possibly TRBD2 (5 bases). This CDR3 contains 15 residues. The V gene lost 6 bases and the J gene lost 8 bases, with 21 bases spanning the gap. Germline V gives CDR1 MNHEY, CDR2 SVGAGI. The CDR3 bases are TGTGCCAGCAGCCCCGGACTTCTACGACATCTTACGCAGTATTTT. Translating it yields CASSPGLLRHLTQYF.

CDR3 DNA sequence: TGCAGCGTTGAGGGCAGCGGGAATGAAAAACTGTTTTTT. Translated, it gives CSVEGSGNEKLFF. J is TRBJ1-4 and V is TRBV29-1; D ambiguous. CDR3 length: 13 residues. Trimming left V 3 bases short and J 5 bases short, with 10 bases between. CDR1 is SQVTM, CDR2 ANQGSEA, per germline. Full variable domain (rest looked up from reference TRBV29-1 and TRBJ1-4): SAVISQKPSRDICQRGTSLTIQCQVDSQVTMMFWYRQQPGQSLTLIATANQGSEATYESGFVIDKFPISRPNLTFSTLTVSNMSPEDSSIYLCSVEGSGNEKLFFGSGTQLSVL.

The chain is built from TRBV6-1 and TRBJ2-2, with D maybe TRBD2 (5 bases). The germline V gene has CDR1 MNHNS and CDR2 SASEGT. The CDR3 loop spans 14 amino acids. The ends were cut back, 1 base at V and 6 bases at J, with 9 bases in the middle. The CDR3 region is CASSEGLEAGELFF. The CDR3 DNA sequence: TGTGCCAGCAGTGAAGGACTGGAGGCCGGGGAGCTGTTTTTT.

The chain joins TRBV7-6 to TRBJ2-5; possibly TRBD1 for D (6 bases). The germline V gene encodes CDR1 SGHVS and CDR2 FNYEAQ. Deletions cut 1 base from V and 5 bases from J, with 8 bases between. This CDR3 region has 13 residues. In DNA, the CDR3 is TGTGCCAGCAGCTTAGAACAGGGTGAGACCCAGTACTTC. Translated: CASSLEQGETQYF.

The CDR3, as DNA: TGCGCCAGCAGCTTGGGAGCGGGAGAAGGTGAGACCCAGTACTTC. Encoded protein: CASSLGAGEGETQYF. This rearrangement joins TRBV5-1 to TRBJ2-5, with 8 bases fitting TRBD2. V dropped 0 bases and J dropped 5; count of bases not matched to a gene: 6. The CDR3 totals 15 residues. Germline V gene data show CDR1 as SGHRS and CDR2 as YFSETQ.

V is TRBV11-3 and J is TRBJ2-3; 8 bases are a match to TRBD2. The V gene end was trimmed by 5 bases and the J gene end by 0 bases; junction bases not matched to a gene: 7. The CDR3 has 16 residues. Germline values: CDR1 SGHNT, CDR2 YENEEA. In nucleotides, the CDR3 is TGTGCCAGCAGCGAGAGTAGCGGGGTGAGCACAGATACGCAGTATTTT. This codes for CASSESSGVSTDTQYF.

The chain links TRBV4-3 to TRBJ1-4; tentatively, D is TRBD1 (5 bases). CDR3 length equals 17 residues. Germline V lookup: CDR1 LGHNA, CDR2 YSLEER. V was clipped by 3 bases and J by 2 bases, with 16 bases between them. The DNA of the CDR3 is TGCGCCAGCAGCCAGGGCGGGGGTTCTAGCACTAATGAAAAACTGTTTTTT. As protein: CASSQGGGSSTNEKLFF.

The rearrangement uses TRBV5-1 and TRBJ1-4; D may be TRBD1 (5 bases). Germline CDR1 and CDR2: SGHRS and YFSETQ. The germline V and J ends were trimmed by 4 bases and 8 bases, with 15 bases remaining between them. CDR3 length: 14 residues. The CDR3 DNA sequence: TGCGCCAGCAGCACCGGTCCATCAGGGGAAAAACTGTTTTTT. Protein product: CASSTGPSGEKLFF.

CDR3 in DNA: TGTGCCAGCAGCGTACGGGGAGGGACCGAGCAGTACTTC. Amino acids: CASSVRGGTEQYF. V usage is TRBV5-5 and J usage is TRBJ2-5; 7 bases align to TRBD2. The DNA end is a closer match to TRBJ2-7, so the J assignment may be wrong. The V gene's germline CDR1 is SGHKS and CDR2 YYEKEE (reference sequence). This CDR3 has 13 amino acids.

J is TRBJ1-1 and V is TRBV7-9; D is perhaps TRBD1 (5 bases). Trimming cost V 8 bases and J 6 bases, with 19 bases left between them. Germline V gene sequence: CDR1 SEHNR, CDR2 FQNEAQ (reference sequence). This CDR3 is 14 amino acids long. CDR3 in DNA: TGTGCCAGCGAGCCAGCAGCTGGGGCACCTGAAGCTTTCTTT. Protein product: CASEPAAGAPEAFF.

This rearrangement joins TRBV5-5 to TRBJ2-1; D is uncertain. This CDR3 has 15 amino acids. Per the germline V gene, CDR1 is SGHKS and CDR2 is YYEKEE (reference sequence). The V and J ends lost 4 bases and 6 bases respectively, with 17 bases between them. CDR3 region: CASSRSGGALNEQFF. In DNA form, the CDR3 reads TGTGCCAGCAGCCGTTCTGGCGGAGCTCTCAATGAGCAGTTCTTC.